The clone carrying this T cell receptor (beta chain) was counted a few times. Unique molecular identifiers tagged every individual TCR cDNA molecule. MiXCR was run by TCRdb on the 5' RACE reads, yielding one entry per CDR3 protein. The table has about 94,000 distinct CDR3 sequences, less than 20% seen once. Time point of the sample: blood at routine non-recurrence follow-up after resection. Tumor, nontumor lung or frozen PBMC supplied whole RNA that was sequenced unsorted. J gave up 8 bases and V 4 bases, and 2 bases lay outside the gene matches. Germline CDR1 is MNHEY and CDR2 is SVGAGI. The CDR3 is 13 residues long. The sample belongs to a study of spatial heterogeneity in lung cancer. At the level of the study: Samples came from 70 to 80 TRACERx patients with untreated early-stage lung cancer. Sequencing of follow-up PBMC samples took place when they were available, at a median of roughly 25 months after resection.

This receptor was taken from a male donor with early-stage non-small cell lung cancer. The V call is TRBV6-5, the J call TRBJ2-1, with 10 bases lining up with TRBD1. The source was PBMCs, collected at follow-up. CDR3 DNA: TGTGCCAGCAGTTCCGGGACAGGGGATGAGCAGTTCTTC. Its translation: CASSSGTGDEQFF.